These 10 T cell receptor beta chains originate from one sample sequenced in a study of blood T cell repertoires in COVID-19. Assay used: immunoSEQ multiplex PCR; TCRdb lists only in-frame clones, some missing. The data hold about 250,000 clones, with about 88% observed a single time. Sequences were obtained from PBMCs or T cells enriched from blood (not recorded which). These receptors were taken from a woman aged 50 to 60 who had recovered from COVID-19.

This clone appeared once. The chain links TRBV7-2 to TRBJ2-1; the match to TRBD2 covers 11 bases. This CDR3 comprises 15 residues. Germline V gives CDR1 SGHTA, CDR2 FQGNSA. V was pared by 6 bases and J by 2 bases, with 3 bases of the junction left unmatched. This chain's CDR3 is CASRIAGGTYNEQFF. In DNA form, the CDR3 reads TGTGCCAGCAGGATAGCGGGAGGGACCTACAATGAGCAGTTCTTC.

The V and J genes are TRBV6-2 or TRBV6-3 and TRBJ2-5; the D gene is possibly TRBD2 (7 bases). Trimming took 2 bases from V and 5 from J, leaving 12 bases between them. There are 14 residues in the CDR3. Germline assignment: CDR1 MNHEY and CDR2 SVGEGT. CDR3 loop: CASSYGLGGETQYF. The CDR3 DNA reads as TGTGCCAGCAGTTACGGACTAGGGGGGGAGACCCAGTACTTC.

The gene calls are TRBV5-1 and TRBJ2-3, with TRBD2 identical over 7 bases. Germline V CDR1 and CDR2: SGHRS, YFSETQ. The V and J ends lost 0 bases and 7 bases, in that order; junction bases with no gene match: 5. This CDR3 contains 14 residues. The CDR3 DNA is TGCGCCAGCAGCTTGGGGACTAGTCCAAATACGCAGTATTTT. Translated, it gives CASSLGTSPNTQYF.

The J gene is TRBJ1-2, the V gene TRBV5-4; perhaps TRBD1 as D (6 bases). CDR1 and CDR2 from the germline V gene are SGHNT and YYREEE (reference sequence). This CDR3 has 15 residues. Deletions cut 4 bases from V and 0 bases from J, with 13 bases between. CDR3 sequence (DNA): TGTGCCAGCAGCCGACTGACAGGAGCTAACTATGGCTACACCTTC. Encoded protein: CASSRLTGANYGYTF.

This chain joins TRBV28 and TRBJ2-3; D may be TRBD1 (5 bases). Germline lookup yields CDR1 MDHEN and CDR2 SYDVKM. This CDR3 spans 15 amino acids. Trimming took 4 bases from V and 7 from J, leaving 18 bases between them. The CDR3 is CASSSHSRGWNTQYF. The CDR3 coding sequence is TGTGCCAGCAGTTCCCACTCTAGGGGATGGAATACGCAGTATTTT.

The chain links TRBV5-4 to TRBJ1-2; a possible D gene is TRBD1 (6 bases). Deletions cut 2 bases from V and 4 bases from J, with 15 bases between. CDR3 length: 15 residues. From germline, CDR1 is SGHNT and CDR2 YYREEE (reference sequence). CDR3: CASSLKTGSLYGYTF. In DNA, the CDR3 is TGTGCCAGCAGCTTAAAAACAGGGTCACTCTATGGCTACACCTTC. The full variable domain, its missing parts supplied by reference TRBV5-4 and TRBJ1-2, is ETGVTQSPTHLIKTRGQQVTLRCSSQSGHNTVSWYQQALGQGPQFIFQYYREEENGRGNFPPRFSGLQFPNYSSELNVNALELDDSALYLCASSLKTGSLYGYTFGSGTRLTVV.

J is TRBJ2-4 and V is TRBV5-5; D possibly corresponds to TRBD1 (9 bases). Trimming stripped 4 bases from V and 3 bases from J, with 29 bases between. The germline CDR1 and CDR2 sequences are SGHKS and YYEKEE (reference sequence). This CDR3 has 20 amino acids. CDR3 protein: CASSGGPGQGSGGVKNIQYF. The CDR3 DNA sequence: TGTGCCAGCAGCGGGGGACCGGGACAGGGTTCGGGAGGGGTCAAAAACATTCAGTACTTC.

This chain connects TRBV6-4 to TRBJ2-5, with 14 bases fitting TRBD2. V was pared by 10 bases and J by 5 bases, with 15 bases of the junction left unmatched. This CDR3 spans 17 amino acids. Looked up from germline, CDR1 is MRHNA and CDR2 is SNTAGT. CDR3 sequence: CAIPLLGLAGEYETQYF. Written as DNA, the CDR3 is TGTGCCATCCCACTTCTGGGACTAGCGGGAGAATACGAGACCCAGTACTTC.

This clone appeared once. The DNA of the CDR3 is TGTGCCAGCAGCTTAGGGAGTCTAGCGGGATCCAAAAATGAGCAGTTCTTC. It is translated as CASSLGSLAGSKNEQFF. J is TRBJ2-1 and V is TRBV11-3; the match to TRBD2 covers 9 bases. This CDR3 is built from 17 residues. Germline CDR1 is SGHNT and CDR2 is YENEEA. Trimming took 1 base from V and 7 from J; bases not matched to a gene: 11.

The chain links TRBV9 to TRBJ2-1; 13 nucleotides align to TRBD2. CDR1 is SGDLS, CDR2 YYNGEE, per germline. V trimming: 3 bases; J trimming: 13 bases; junction bases outside the gene matches: 4. This CDR3 region has 13 residues. The CDR3 reads CASSAGLAGYQFF. CDR3 in DNA: TGTGCCAGCAGCGCGGGACTAGCGGGATACCAGTTCTTC.